The 14 T cell receptor beta chains below come from one sample, sequenced in a study of blood T cell repertoires in COVID-19. TCRdb keeps only in-frame clones here, not all; method: immunoSEQ multiplex PCR. The table lists roughly 120,000 clones, 80% to 95% of them singletons. Sequenced: peripheral blood. These receptors all stem from a man in his forties or fifties with COVID-19, enrolled during active disease.

The V gene is TRBV7-9, the J gene TRBJ1-1; D not resolved. V lost 1 base to trimming and J lost 1 base, with 4 bases between them. Per the germline V gene, CDR1 is SEHNR and CDR2 is FQNEAQ (reference sequence). This CDR3 spans 13 amino acids. CDR3 residues: CASSLDKNTEAFF. The DNA for the CDR3 is TGTGCCAGCAGCTTAGACAAGAACACTGAAGCTTTCTTT.

V is TRBV7-3 and J is TRBJ2-1; 8 nucleotides agree with TRBD2. CDR3 size: 15 residues. With V trimmed by 2 bases and J by 2 bases, 2 bases remained unmatched. Germline-derived CDR1 and CDR2 are SGHTA and FQGTGA. DNA of the CDR3: TGTGCCAGCAGCTTAGAAGCGGGGGCCTACAATGAGCAGTTCTTC. The encoded protein is CASSLEAGAYNEQFF.

V gene TRBV18 combines with J gene TRBJ1-5; D might be TRBD1 (5 bases). Looked up from germline, CDR1 is KGHSH and CDR2 is LQKENI. V lost 3 bases and J lost 11, with 14 bases in between. The CDR3 sequence is 13 residues long. The DNA of the CDR3 is TGTGCCAGCTCACCGGTCGGCAGGGTTTCCCAGCATTTT. Its protein is CASSPVGRVSQHF.

The chain is built from TRBV5-1 and TRBJ1-2, with D perhaps TRBD1 (6 bases). CDR1 and CDR2 from the germline V gene are SGHRS and YFSETQ. This CDR3 spans 14 amino acids. V shed 2 bases and J shed 4 bases, with 12 bases lying between them. The CDR3 coding sequence is TGCGCCAGCAGCTTATCGGGGGGCGTCTATGGCTACACCTTC. Residues: CASSLSGGVYGYTF.

The chain has TRBV4-1 and TRBJ2-1, with 7 bases identical to TRBD1. The CDR3 contains 13 residues. Trimming took 4 bases from V and 9 from J; bases not matched to a gene: 6. Per germline, CDR1 MGHRA and CDR2 YSYEKL. This CDR3 reads CASSPLQGLEQFF. CDR3 DNA: TGCGCCAGCAGCCCGTTACAGGGGCTTGAGCAGTTCTTC.

CDR3 coding DNA: TGTGCCAGCAGTCAGGGGGTGCGCGCTAACTATGGCTACACCTTC. Translation: CASSQGVRANYGYTF. The chain couples TRBV6-5 to TRBJ1-2; 7 bases map to TRBD1. V lost 5 bases, J lost 0 bases, and 6 bases stayed unmatched. This CDR3 contains 15 residues. Germline V CDR1 and CDR2: MNHEY, SVGAGI.

The rearrangement links TRBV30 to TRBJ2-3, with D unclear. V dropped 3 bases and J dropped 1 base, with 14 bases sitting between them. The CDR3 extends over 15 amino acids. The germline gives CDR1 GTSNPN, CDR2 SVGIG (reference sequence). The CDR3 DNA reads as TGTGCCTGGAGCCCCGCGGTACTGGGCACAGATACGCAGTATTTT. Encoded protein: CAWSPAVLGTDTQYF.

This rearrangement joins TRBV28 to TRBJ1-4; TRBD1 is a possible D gene (5 bases). Deletions cut 3 bases from V and 7 bases from J, with 15 bases between. CDR3 length equals 15 residues. Germline CDR1 and CDR2: MDHEN and SYDVKM. The DNA of the CDR3 is TGTGCCAGCAGTTTGCCTCAGGGATTGGGTGAAAAACTGTTTTTT. Protein product: CASSLPQGLGEKLFF.

This clone showed up just once. The chain links TRBV6-2 or TRBV6-3 to TRBJ2-1; TRBD2 agrees at 14 bases. Germline CDR1 reads MNHEY; CDR2 reads SVGEGT. V lost 4 bases to trimming and J lost 7 bases; unmatched junction nucleotides: 9. The CDR3 totals 17 residues. CDR3 bases: TGTGCCAGCAGTTTAGGGACTAGCGGGAGCAGAAGAAATGAGCAGTTCTTC. Residues: CASSLGTSGSRRNEQFF.

The rearrangement links TRBV5-4 to TRBJ1-4; 7 bases are shared with TRBD1. V dropped 4 bases and J dropped 2; count of bases not matched to a gene: 11. CDR1 and CDR2 from the germline V gene are SGHNT and YYREEE (reference sequence). CDR3 length: 17 amino acids. The CDR3 region is CASSGGGRGVTNEKLFF. CDR3 nucleotide sequence: TGTGCCAGCAGCGGAGGTGGCAGGGGGGTCACTAATGAAAAACTGTTTTTT.

J is TRBJ2-5 and V is TRBV7-6, with 7 bases lining up with TRBD1. The CDR3 covers 16 residues. Trimming cost V 5 bases and J 5 bases; bases outside gene matches: 14. The V gene's germline CDR1 is SGHVS and CDR2 FNYEAQ. The CDR3 nucleotides read TGTGCCAGCAGCATAGGGACAGAGAGTCTGGGGGAGACCCAGTACTTC. Amino acids: CASSIGTESLGETQYF. The variable domain in full, with the rest retrieved from reference TRBV7-6 and TRBJ2-5, is GAGVSQSPRYKVTKRGQDVALRCDPISGHVSLYWYRQALGQGPEFLTYFNYEAQQDKSGLPNDRFSAERPEGSISTLTIQRTEQRDSAMYRCASSIGTESLGETQYFGPGTRLLVL.

Of note for this clone: The same CDR3 also results from other DNA sequences found in this sample. This chain connects TRBV19 to TRBJ1-1; 7 positions agree with TRBD1. The germline V gene has CDR1 LNHDA and CDR2 SQIVND (reference sequence). V dropped 1 base and J dropped 8; count of bases not matched to a gene: 4. This CDR3 comprises 13 residues. CDR3 nucleotides: TGTGCCAGTAGTATAGGACAGGGCAGAGAAGCTTTCTTT. Translated: CASSIGQGREAFF.

This chain uses TRBV30 with TRBJ1-1; D uncertain. CDR1 and CDR2 (germline): GTSNPN, SVGIG (reference sequence). Trimming cost V 4 bases and J 3 bases, with 21 bases left between them. This CDR3 spans 16 amino acids. CDR3 sequence (DNA): TGTGCCTGGAAGAGGCGTGGTCCCTCGATGGACACTGAAGCTTTCTTT. Translation gives CAWKRRGPSMDTEAFF.

CDR3 region: CASSDGGSNQPQHF. CDR3 sequence (DNA): TGTGCCAGCAGTGACGGCGGAAGCAATCAGCCCCAGCATTTT. This chain joins TRBV6-1 and TRBJ1-5; no clear D gene. Per germline, CDR1 MNHNS and CDR2 SASEGT. CDR3 length: 14 amino acids. Trimming stripped 3 bases from V and 1 base from J, with 7 bases between.